A few counts support the clone carrying this T cell receptor beta chain. Its antigen is unidentified. The data were obtained in a study of beta chain features in type 1 diabetes. Notes on the study in general: Within each of all four CD4+ subsets, Type 1 diabetes patients had TCRB CDR3s that were moderately but significantly shorter. For patients, the naive, central memory and Treg TCRB repertoires appeared more alike than for healthy donors.

Every bit of the isolated RNA underwent reverse transcription, so sequencing read expressed TCRB transcripts. The read count averaged approximately 4 million across naive, central memory and regulatory T cell samples. Data came from immunoSEQ multiplex PCR; TCRdb stores just in-frame clones and leaves some out. The sample carries around 400,000 clones, around 13% recorded once. The V gene's germline CDR1 is SGHNT and CDR2 YYREEE (reference sequence). V lost 4 bases, J lost 4 bases, and 20 bases lay in between. The CDR3 consists of 16 residues. The chain carries TRBV5-4 and TRBJ1-1; D gene ambiguous. This TCR derives from a man aged 18 to 35 in good health. Sequencing was done on a sample of naive CD4+ T cells from blood. CDR3 bases: TGTGCCAGCAGCCCTAAAGTCGGAGGTCGGGGCACTGAAGCTTTCTTT. Translating it yields CASSPKVGGRGTEAFF.